This TCR beta chain was identified in a study of cytomegalovirus exposure and HLA in healthy donors. Findings of the study overall: Rarity marked most TCR sequences, yet some public TCRs occurred in many donors. Of the V segments, some could not be distinguished, including TRBV6-2 and TRBV6-3, and were excluded. In vitro checks showed that a few CMV-associated chains really do target CMV antigens.

For this clone: Its antigen is as yet unknown.

Germline lookup yields CDR1 SGDLS and CDR2 YYNGEE. Trimming stripped 3 bases from V and 2 bases from J, with 5 bases between. The CDR3 has 12 residues. The PCR made use of 60 Vbeta and 13 Jbeta primers. Measured with immunoSEQ multiplex PCR; TCRdb has only the in-frame clones, and not every one. The data contain 120,000 or so clones, approximately 86% of them singletons. V is TRBV9 and J is TRBJ2-5; D is unclear. What was sequenced was PBMCs. The source is a man aged 35-49 years in good health and CMV-seronegative. CDR3 loop: CASSANQETQYF. As DNA, the CDR3 is TGTGCCAGCAGCGCAAATCAAGAGACCCAGTACTTC.